Each of the 21 T cell receptor beta chains below was sequenced from the same sample in a study of OX40 agonist ivuxolimab in advanced cancers. Libraries were made using the immunoSEQ multiplex PCR assay. What TCRdb holds here is the immuneACCESS table cut down to in-frame rearrangements. Part of the clones is not present; checked against another copy, under half of the missing clones reflect an unresolved V gene, and the others are unexplained. The sample table shows around 60,000 clones, and 80% to 95% are seen once. The ten largest clones represent 12% of the sample. This specimen was CD4+ or CD8+ T cells sorted from blood, taken in a trial of the OX40 agonist ivuxolimab. Receptors were obtained from an adult with an advanced solid tumor such as melanoma, head and neck, liver or kidney cancer.

This chain connects TRBV20-1 to TRBJ2-7, with D possibly TRBD1 on 5 matching bases. There are 11 residues in the CDR3. With 6 bases removed from V and 4 bases from J, the gap between germline ends came to 10 bases. Germline V gene sequence: CDR1 DFQATT, CDR2 SNEGSKA (reference sequence). The CDR3 is CSAEDIYEQYF. The CDR3 DNA reads as TGCAGTGCCGAGGACATTTACGAGCAGTACTTC.

The chain joins TRBV4-1 to TRBJ2-1, with D perhaps TRBD2 (5 bases). Trimming left V 0 bases short and J 13 bases short, with 10 bases between. Germline assignment: CDR1 MGHRA and CDR2 YSYEKL. CDR3 length equals 12 residues. CDR3: CASSQDKRIQFF. CDR3 nucleotide sequence: TGCGCCAGCAGCCAAGATAAGCGGATCCAGTTCTTC.

This chain links TRBV5-4 with TRBJ2-7; D gene ambiguous. Germline assignment: CDR1 SGHNT and CDR2 YYREEE (reference sequence). V gave up 3 bases and J gave up 4 bases, with 8 bases separating them. There are 12 residues in the CDR3. The chain's CDR3 is CASSWGNYEQYF. The CDR3 DNA reads as TGTGCCAGCAGCTGGGGTAATTACGAGCAGTACTTC.

V gene TRBV4-1 combines with J gene TRBJ1-5, with 8 bases aligning to TRBD1. The length of the CDR3 is 16 residues. Per the germline V gene, CDR1 is MGHRA and CDR2 is YSYEKL. V gave up 5 bases and J gave up 5 bases; unmatched junction bases: 11. CDR3 sequence reads: CASSDGATGVDQPQHF. The DNA for the CDR3 is TGCGCCAGCAGCGACGGGGCGACAGGGGTGGATCAGCCCCAGCATTTT.

The sample holds one count of this clone. The chain employs TRBV19 and TRBJ2-1, with 7 bases aligning to TRBD1. Germline V gene data show CDR1 as LNHDA and CDR2 as SQIVND (reference sequence). The CDR3 length is 15 residues. The V segment lost 0 bases and the J segment 2 bases; nucleotides outside the gene matches: 1. This chain's CDR3 is CASSIDGTAYNEQFF. CDR3 nucleotides: TGTGCCAGTAGTATAGACGGGACAGCCTACAATGAGCAGTTCTTC.

With regard to this clone: Other DNA sequences within the sample encode an identical CDR3. The DNA of the CDR3 is TGTGCCAGCAGCGTAGGTAGCGGCTCGTACGAGCAGTACTTC. It yields the protein CASSVGSGSYEQYF. This chain connects TRBV9 to TRBJ2-7; a weak D match, TRBD2 (6 bases). Germline V gives CDR1 SGDLS, CDR2 YYNGEE. CDR3 size: 14 residues. Deletions cut 0 bases from V and 4 bases from J, with 11 bases between.

This clone was seen just once. The chain joins TRBV27 to TRBJ2-3, with D possibly matching TRBD2 (5 bases). Germline-derived CDR1 and CDR2 are MNHEY and SMNVEV (reference sequence). The CDR3 extends over 15 amino acids. V lost 6 bases and J 3 bases, leaving 16 bases between the germline ends. The CDR3 region has the DNA TGTGCCAGCAGCTATCGGGGAGTCCCAACAGATACGCAGTATTTT. Protein product: CASSYRGVPTDTQYF.

This rearrangement joins TRBV28 to TRBJ1-2, with a possible D match to TRBD1 (5 bases). The V end was cut by 1 base, the J end by 5 bases, with 8 bases between. Germline V lookup: CDR1 MDHEN, CDR2 SYDVKM. The CDR3 is made up of 13 amino acids. CDR3 in amino acids: CASSLSSGYGYTF. The CDR3 nucleotides are TGTGCCAGCAGTTTATCTTCAGGGTATGGCTACACCTTC.

This chain uses TRBV19 with TRBJ2-7; 8 bases agree with TRBD1. Germline values: CDR1 LNHDA, CDR2 SQIVND (reference sequence). V was clipped by 4 bases and J by 3 bases; unmatched bases: 2. The CDR3 covers 13 residues. The CDR3 DNA is TGTGCCAGTAGTAGAGGACAGGGCTACGAGCAGTACTTC. It specifies CASSRGQGYEQYF.

This chain uses TRBV21-1 with TRBJ2-2; TRBD2, as called in the table, went unchecked against the DNA. TRBV21-1 is noted as a pseudogene. The CDR3 has 16 residues. The CDR3: CASSPFTKSSTGELFF. CDR3 DNA: TGTGCCAGCAGCCCTTTTACGAAAAGTAGTACCGGGGAGCTGTTTTTT.

This rearrangement joins TRBV27 to TRBJ2-5; the D is unclear. The CDR3 totals 12 residues. In germline, CDR1 is MNHEY, CDR2 SMNVEV (reference sequence). The ends were cut back, 7 bases at V and 3 bases at J, with 9 bases in the middle. The CDR3 spells CASTPLEETQYF. Here the CDR3 DNA reads TGTGCCAGCACCCCTCTGGAAGAGACCCAGTACTTC.

The rearrangement links TRBV19 to TRBJ2-7; TRBD1 agrees at 8 bases. The CDR3 runs to 15 residues. Germline V CDR1 and CDR2: LNHDA, SQIVND (reference sequence). J was trimmed by 5 bases and V by 6 bases; bases with no gene match: 12. In nucleotides, the CDR3 is TGTGCCAGTAGCGCAGGGGGCCCTTTTGGGCACGAGCAGTACTTC. As protein: CASSAGGPFGHEQYF.

The CDR3: CASSIGLSSYNEQFF. CDR3 nucleotide sequence: TGTGCCAGTAGTATCGGACTGAGCTCCTACAATGAGCAGTTCTTC. The gene calls are TRBV19 and TRBJ2-1, with D possibly being TRBD2 (5 bases). Per the germline V gene, CDR1 is LNHDA and CDR2 is SQIVND (reference sequence). The V gene lost 3 bases and the J gene lost 0 bases, with 9 bases spanning the gap. The CDR3 is 15 residues long.

This clone came up a few times. Mismatch with germline at one junction end may stem from a read error. The chain has TRBV11-2 and TRBJ2-3, with TRBD2 matching over 9 bases. This CDR3 has 16 amino acids. Looked up from germline, CDR1 is SGHAT and CDR2 is FQNNGV. CDR3 protein: CASTLLLGLASDTQYF. In DNA, the CDR3 is TGTGCCAGCACCTTATTGCTGGGACTAGCCTCCGATACGCAGTATTTT.

The chain is built from TRBV2 and TRBJ2-1, with D tentatively TRBD2 (6 bases). The CDR3 covers 14 residues. V lost 7 bases and J 2 bases, leaving 12 bases between the germline ends. The V gene's germline CDR1 is SNHLY and CDR2 FYNNEI. CDR3 sequence reads: CASTPGTAYNEQFF. CDR3 in DNA: TGTGCCAGCACCCCCGGGACTGCCTACAATGAGCAGTTCTTC.

This clone was recorded only once. V and J are TRBV14 and TRBJ2-7; possible D gene TRBD1, 5 bases. CDR3 length: 14 residues. Trimming pared 1 base from V and 2 bases from J, leaving 9 bases between. Germline assignment: CDR1 SGHDN and CDR2 FVKESK. DNA of the CDR3: TGTGCCAGCAGCCAAGGGGGCAGGGCCTACGAGCAGTACTTC. Translation gives CASSQGGRAYEQYF.

The rearrangement links TRBV7-3 to TRBJ1-1, with D uncertain. The CDR3 sequence is 12 residues long. Trimming cost V 5 bases and J 3 bases, with 7 bases left between them. Germline V gives CDR1 SGHTA, CDR2 FQGTGA. Here the CDR3 DNA reads TGTGCCAGCAGCCACGGGGACACTGAAGCTTTCTTT. Protein: CASSHGDTEAFF.

This rearrangement joins TRBV13 to TRBJ2-1; no clear D. The CDR3 spans 14 residues. Trimming took 0 bases from V and 0 from J, leaving 3 bases between them. Germline V CDR1 and CDR2: PRHDT, FYEKMQ (reference sequence). CDR3 DNA: TGTGCCAGCAGCTTAGGAGTCTCCTACAATGAGCAGTTCTTC. This encodes CASSLGVSYNEQFF.

This sequence joins TRBV27 and TRBJ2-1; D call uncertain. The CDR3 totals 14 residues. The V end lost 3 bases, the J end lost 0 bases, and 6 bases lay between the germline ends. Germline V gives CDR1 MNHEY, CDR2 SMNVEV (reference sequence). CDR3 nucleotide sequence: TGTGCCAGCAGTTTCCGGAACTCCTACAATGAGCAGTTCTTC. Residues: CASSFRNSYNEQFF.

This chain joins TRBV15 and TRBJ1-1; no clear D. In germline, CDR1 is LNHNV, CDR2 YYDKDF (reference sequence). This CDR3 is 13 amino acids long. Trimming left V 7 bases short and J 0 bases short, with 9 bases between. DNA for the CDR3: TGTGCCACCACGGGGTTTATGAACACTGAAGCTTTCTTT. Translation gives CATTGFMNTEAFF.

This clone has a single count. The rearrangement uses TRBV7-9 and TRBJ2-5; weak D call: TRBD1 (6 bases). CDR1 and CDR2 (germline): SEHNR, FQNEAQ (reference sequence). CDR3 length equals 16 residues. The V end lost 4 bases, the J end lost 2 bases, and 17 bases lay between the germline ends. For the CDR3, the DNA is TGTGCCAGCAGCTCAGAGACTTCAGGGGTACAAGAGACCCAGTACTTC. Protein: CASSSETSGVQETQYF.